This entry describes one T cell receptor beta chain. One end of the junction is discordant with germline, which a read error may explain. The source of the sample is a study of blood T cell repertoires in COVID-19. From germline, CDR1 is MNHEY and CDR2 SMNVEV (reference sequence). The CDR3 loop spans 13 amino acids. In the authors' methods: Amplification of reference gene primers provided the estimated nucleated cell counts. The protocol was immunoSEQ multiplex PCR, while the TCRdb copy is restricted to in-frame clones and leaves out a portion. That table gives V, J and clone size, and the DNA gave D and trimming. The sample holds about 370,000 clones, about 89% seen once.

The chain carries TRBV27 and TRBJ2-5, with D possibly TRBD2 on 5 matching bases. Material for sequencing was peripheral blood. The clonotype originates from a woman aged 25 to 45 with COVID-19, enrolled during active disease. The CDR3 region has the DNA TGTGCCAGCCGTTTACTAGGAGGAGAGACCCAGTACTTC. Its protein product is CASRLLGGETQYF.